What follows are 30 T cell receptor beta chains derived from one specimen sequenced in a study of T cell changes during pregnancy in multiple sclerosis. Here immunoSEQ multiplex PCR was the method, and the copy in TCRdb shows in-frame clones only, minus some. The table lists 40,000 or so clones, around 91% of them singletons. This specimen consisted of CD8+ T cells from peripheral blood mononuclear cells, obtained in the first trimester of pregnancy. These receptor sequences come from a female donor with multiple sclerosis, enrolled in a pregnancy study.

Details on this clone: At one end, the junction sequence differs from germline, possibly due to a read error. This sample includes further DNA sequences coding for the same CDR3. The chain has TRBV20-1 and TRBJ1-1; D gene uncertain. The CDR3 has 11 amino acids. Per germline, CDR1 DFQATT and CDR2 SNEGSKA (reference sequence). The CDR3 region is CSARDRAEAFF. The CDR3 coding sequence is TGCAGTGCTAGAGACCGAGCTGAAGCTTTTTTT.

CDR3 DNA sequence: TGCAGCGTTGGTCCAGGGCAGACCGGGGAGCTGTTTTTT. Translated: CSVGPGQTGELFF. The chain couples TRBV29-1 to TRBJ2-2; possible D gene TRBD1, 5 bases. CDR3 length equals 13 residues. V dropped 4 bases and J dropped 5 bases, with 11 bases sitting between them. Germline V gives CDR1 SQVTM, CDR2 ANQGSEA.

This chain joins TRBV7-9 and TRBJ2-1; no definite D call. The V gene lost 1 base and the J gene lost 1 base, with 5 bases spanning the gap. This CDR3 comprises 14 residues. The germline V gene encodes CDR1 SEHNR and CDR2 FQNEAQ (reference sequence). The CDR3 spells CASSLDLSYNEQFF. For the CDR3, the DNA is TGTGCCAGCAGCTTAGATTTATCCTACAATGAGCAGTTCTTC.

The V and J genes are TRBV19 and TRBJ2-2; TRBD1 is a possible D gene (6 bases). CDR1 is LNHDA and CDR2 is SQIVND in the germline V gene (reference sequence). The CDR3 sequence is 16 residues long. The germline V and J ends were trimmed by 10 bases and 4 bases, with 22 bases remaining between them. The CDR3 sequence is CATKDNYQGTTGELFF. DNA for the CDR3: TGTGCCACCAAGGACAATTACCAGGGGACCACCGGGGAGCTGTTTTTT. Variable domain in full (rest from reference TRBV19 and TRBJ2-2): DGGITQSPKYLFRKEGQNVTLSCEQNLNHDAMYWYRQDPGQGLRLIYYSQIVNDFQKGDIAEGYSVSREKKESFPLTVTSAQKNPTAFYLCATKDNYQGTTGELFFGEGSRLTVL.

V is TRBV9 and J is TRBJ2-7; 11 positions match TRBD2. CDR1 and CDR2 (germline): SGDLS, YYNGEE. This CDR3 spans 16 amino acids. V lost 3 bases to trimming and J lost 2 bases; unmatched junction nucleotides: 7. The CDR3 spells CASSADTSGSTYEQYF. The CDR3 DNA reads TGTGCCAGCAGCGCCGACACTAGCGGGAGTACCTACGAGCAGTACTTC.

The V call is TRBV7-3, the J call TRBJ2-2; D gene ambiguous. From germline, CDR1 is SGHTA and CDR2 FQGTGA. The CDR3 has 14 residues. Trimming took 0 bases from V and 5 from J, leaving 7 bases between them. The CDR3, as DNA: TGTGCCAGCAGCTTAACGCCCGGTACCGGGGAGCTGTTTTTT. Encoded protein: CASSLTPGTGELFF.

This rearrangement joins TRBV14 to TRBJ2-5; D might be TRBD2 (6 bases). CDR1 SGHDN and CDR2 FVKESK come from the germline V gene. The V gene lost 3 bases and the J gene lost 2 bases, with 10 bases spanning the gap. CDR3 length: 14 amino acids. The CDR3 spells CASSQDYQQETQYF. CDR3 DNA sequence: TGTGCCAGCAGCCAGGACTACCAACAAGAGACCCAGTACTTC.

The chain uses TRBV6-1 and TRBJ2-6, with D possibly TRBD2 on 6 matching bases. This CDR3 is 15 amino acids long. Germline V gives CDR1 MNHNS, CDR2 SASEGT. V was cut by 4 bases and J by 2 bases, with 9 bases left in between. CDR3 coding DNA: TGTGCCAGCAGTGGGGGGGTAACTGGGGCCAACGTCCTGACTTTC. Residues: CASSGGVTGANVLTF.

The chain uses TRBV9 and TRBJ1-1; D gene unclear. This CDR3 region has 14 residues. The V gene lost 2 bases and the J gene lost 2 bases, with 10 bases spanning the gap. Germline V lookup: CDR1 SGDLS, CDR2 YYNGEE. The CDR3 DNA reads as TGTGCCAGCAGCGTGGCAGAACTAAACACTGAAGCTTTCTTT. The encoded protein is CASSVAELNTEAFF.

The J gene is TRBJ2-1, the V gene TRBV27; D may be TRBD1 (6 bases). The CDR3 is made up of 15 amino acids. V was pared by 3 bases and J by 8 bases, with 17 bases between. Per the germline V gene, CDR1 is MNHEY and CDR2 is SMNVEV (reference sequence). The CDR3 sequence is CASSFDPQGFDEQFF. Written as DNA, the CDR3 is TGTGCCAGCAGTTTCGACCCACAGGGTTTCGATGAGCAGTTCTTC.

The CDR3, as DNA: TGTGCCTGGAGTGTAAATCATGCCTACGAGCAGTACTTC. Protein sequence: CAWSVNHAYEQYF. The rearrangement links TRBV30 to TRBJ2-7; D unresolved. V was pared by 0 bases and J by 2 bases, with 8 bases between. CDR3 length equals 13 residues. Germline CDR1 and CDR2: GTSNPN and SVGIG (reference sequence).

This rearrangement joins TRBV19 to TRBJ2-3; D may be TRBD2 (6 bases). From germline, CDR1 is LNHDA and CDR2 SQIVND (reference sequence). V lost 7 bases and J lost 3, with 17 bases in between. CDR3 length: 15 amino acids. The CDR3, as DNA: TGTGCCAGTAAAGTGGCGGGATGGGGGACAGATACGCAGTATTTT. This gives the protein CASKVAGWGTDTQYF.

V gene TRBV19 combines with J gene TRBJ1-5; D is possibly TRBD1 (5 bases). V was clipped by 1 base and J by 4 bases, with 14 bases between them. This CDR3 is 16 amino acids long. Germline-derived CDR1 and CDR2 are LNHDA and SQIVND (reference sequence). The CDR3, as DNA: TGTGCCAGTAGTATAGCCCCCTGGGGGGGGAATCAGCCCCAGCATTTT. Amino acid sequence: CASSIAPWGGNQPQHF.

This rearrangement joins TRBV12-5 to TRBJ2-2; 9 bases map to TRBD1. V was pared by 4 bases and J by 5 bases, with 8 bases of the junction left unmatched. The V gene's germline CDR1 is LGHNT and CDR2 FRNRAP. This CDR3 spans 16 amino acids. CDR3 loop: CASGSLTGGTTGELFF. The CDR3 coding sequence is TGTGCTAGTGGTTCCTTGACAGGGGGTACGACCGGGGAGCTGTTTTTT.

The gene calls are TRBV27 and TRBJ1-2; D might be TRBD1 (5 bases). In germline, CDR1 is MNHEY, CDR2 SMNVEV (reference sequence). Trimming took off 5 bases at V and 8 bases at J, with 18 bases between the two ends. This CDR3 has 14 amino acids. CDR3 nucleotides: TGTGCCAGCAGTGCGCGGGGGGGGACGAAAGGCTACACCTTC. Translation: CASSARGGTKGYTF.

V is TRBV4-1 and J is TRBJ1-1; D perhaps matches TRBD1 (6 bases). This CDR3 comprises 19 residues. Trimming pared 2 bases from V and 0 bases from J, leaving 22 bases between. Germline CDR1 is MGHRA and CDR2 is YSYEKL. CDR3 protein: CASSQSTGPNPWLNTEAFF. The CDR3 DNA reads as TGCGCCAGCAGCCAAAGTACAGGGCCAAATCCTTGGTTGAACACTGAAGCTTTCTTT.

The V and J genes are TRBV7-9 and TRBJ2-7; 12 bases line up with TRBD2. J lost 5 bases, V lost 5 bases, and 7 bases had no gene match. The CDR3 is made up of 15 amino acids. From germline, CDR1 is SEHNR and CDR2 FQNEAQ (reference sequence). CDR3 sequence reads: CASSAPGLAGHEQYF. In nucleotides, the CDR3 is TGTGCCAGCAGCGCCCCGGGACTAGCGGGCCACGAGCAGTACTTC.

The chain employs TRBV7-9 and TRBJ2-7; TRBD2 is a possible D gene (6 bases). CDR1 and CDR2 (germline): SEHNR, FQNEAQ (reference sequence). This CDR3 region has 12 residues. Trimming pared 11 bases from V and 2 bases from J, leaving 13 bases between. This CDR3 is CASRGVAYEQYF. The CDR3 DNA is TGTGCCTCCCGCGGGGTAGCCTACGAGCAGTACTTC.

The chain employs TRBV10-3 and TRBJ2-7; D unclear. The germline CDR1 and CDR2 sequences are ENHRY and SYGVKD. The CDR3 contains 13 residues. V was cut by 2 bases and J by 1 base, with 6 bases left in between. The CDR3 region has the DNA TGTGCCATCAGTGAGGGCCCGTCCTACGAGCAGTACTTC. Its translation is CAISEGPSYEQYF.

The chain employs TRBV9 and TRBJ2-7; tentatively, D is TRBD2 (7 bases). The CDR3 length is 17 residues. Germline V gene data show CDR1 as SGDLS and CDR2 as YYNGEE. V was clipped by 4 bases and J by 5 bases, with 25 bases between them. CDR3 coding DNA: TGTGCCAGCAGCCATAGGGGGGGGGCGGGAGCGAACCACGAGCAGTACTTC. This sequence encodes CASSHRGGAGANHEQYF.

The chain couples TRBV29-1 to TRBJ2-1, with a tentative D call TRBD2 (6 bases). CDR1 is SQVTM, CDR2 ANQGSEA, per germline. CDR3 length equals 13 residues. Trimming took off 7 bases at V and 0 bases at J, with 10 bases between the two ends. The CDR3 DNA follows: TGCAGCGGCAGACTAGGCTCCTACAATGAGCAGTTCTTC. It translates to CSGRLGSYNEQFF.

This clone was detected ten times or more. V gene TRBV4-2 combines with J gene TRBJ2-1, with 9 bases that match TRBD2. Germline V lookup: CDR1 LGHNA, CDR2 YNFKEQ. The junction had 0 bases not matched to a gene; V was cut back by 1 base and J by 2 bases. This CDR3 has 15 residues. The CDR3 nucleotides read TGTGCCAGCAGCCAAGGACTAGCGGCCTACAATGAGCAGTTCTTC. Its protein is CASSQGLAAYNEQFF.

The rearrangement joins TRBV28 to TRBJ2-7; tentative D call: TRBD2 (5 bases). V was trimmed by 5 bases and J by 7 bases, leaving 18 bases between them. Germline values: CDR1 MDHEN, CDR2 SYDVKM. CDR3 length: 14 residues. The CDR3 protein is CASSPRGGLGEQYF. DNA for the CDR3: TGTGCCAGCAGTCCCCGGGGTGGACTTGGGGAGCAGTACTTC.

The gene calls are TRBV7-9 and TRBJ2-7; unclear D gene. CDR3 length equals 10 residues. The V end lost 5 bases, the J end lost 5 bases, and 4 bases lay between the germline ends. Germline V gives CDR1 SEHNR, CDR2 FQNEAQ (reference sequence). The DNA of the CDR3 is TGTGCCAGCAGCGTAAACGAGCAGTACTTC. Its translation: CASSVNEQYF.

This sequence joins TRBV2 and TRBJ1-2; no firm D call. V shed 3 bases and J shed 7 bases, with 9 bases lying between them. Germline V gives CDR1 SNHLY, CDR2 FYNNEI. The CDR3 extends over 12 amino acids. The CDR3 spells CASSDLSRGYTF. CDR3 coding DNA: TGTGCCAGCAGTGACCTTAGCCGTGGCTACACCTTC.

V gene TRBV20-1 combines with J gene TRBJ2-7, with 7 bases that match TRBD1. V lost 8 bases to trimming and J lost 4 bases; unmatched junction nucleotides: 5. The length of the CDR3 is 11 residues. The germline gives CDR1 DFQATT, CDR2 SNEGSKA (reference sequence). The CDR3 region has the DNA TGCAGTAACGACAGGGCGTACGAGCAGTACTTC. Its translation: CSNDRAYEQYF.

This clone appeared once. For the CDR3, the DNA is TGTGCCAGCAGTCAACCGGGACTCCACACCGGGGAGCTGTTTTTT. Translation gives CASSQPGLHTGELFF. The chain joins TRBV6-1 to TRBJ2-2; possible D gene TRBD2, 6 bases. The CDR3 consists of 15 residues. Trimming cost V 5 bases and J 3 bases, with 13 bases left between them. Germline V gene sequence: CDR1 MNHNS, CDR2 SASEGT.

This clone was detected only a few times. CDR3 protein: CASRIAGDGRYEQYF. CDR3 nucleotide sequence: TGTGCCAGCAGGATAGCGGGGGATGGACGGTACGAGCAGTACTTC. This chain connects TRBV27 to TRBJ2-7; 9 bases fit TRBD2. CDR1 is MNHEY and CDR2 is SMNVEV in the germline V gene (reference sequence). This CDR3 has 15 amino acids. The J segment lost 4 bases and the V segment lost 6 bases, leaving 10 bases of the junction unmatched.

This chain connects TRBV6-5 to TRBJ2-1; 13 bases agree with TRBD2. The germline V gene has CDR1 MNHEY and CDR2 SVGAGI. After removal of 5 bases from V and 4 bases from J, the junction contained 2 bases not matched to a gene. This CDR3 is 15 amino acids long. As DNA, the CDR3 is TGTGCCAGCAGTGGACTAGCGGGAGTTTACAATGAGCAGTTCTTC. Translating it yields CASSGLAGVYNEQFF.

The J gene is TRBJ2-2, the V gene TRBV5-1; D might be TRBD1 (5 bases). The ends were cut back, 3 bases at V and 4 bases at J, with 10 bases in the middle. CDR1 is SGHRS and CDR2 is YFSETQ in the germline V gene. The CDR3 has 14 amino acids. CDR3 nucleotide sequence: TGCGCCAGCAGCTGGGCAGGGCGCACCGGGGAGCTGTTTTTT. It specifies CASSWAGRTGELFF.